This entry is about one TCR beta chain. The antigen is unknown. Germline CDR1 MNHEY, CDR2 SVGAGI. This CDR3 spans 14 amino acids. V lost 5 bases and J lost 8, with 18 bases in between. These data originate in a study of cytomegalovirus exposure and HLA in healthy donors. At the level of the study: A prior study identified 90 million to 120 million unique TCR beta sequences from some 200 million T cells. General observations from the study: In terms of immune exposure information, only CMV serostatus was available. Specificity for CMV antigens was confirmed in vitro for a few of the CMV-associated chains. Earlier results showed most TCR beta V segments being productive about 87% or about 30% of the time.

Vbeta (60) and Jbeta (13) primers were used in the PCR. This table comes from immunoSEQ multiplex PCR, and its TCRdb copy is limited to in-frame clones, with some not included. The repertoire consists of some 120,000 clones, with about 81% occurring once and the leading ten covering around 0.99%. This TCR derives from a young woman in good health and CMV-seronegative. Material: PBMCs. This sequence joins TRBV6-5 and TRBJ1-1; D might be TRBD1 (5 bases). The CDR3 spells CASSPWTSQGEAFF. DNA of the CDR3: TGTGCCAGCAGTCCTTGGACATCGCAAGGCGAAGCTTTCTTT.